What follows is one T cell receptor beta chain and its context. In the study's own analysis: Using reference gene primer amplification, nucleated cell counts were estimated. Some clones are missing from TCRdb's copy, which holds only in-frame ones; the method was immunoSEQ multiplex PCR. V, J and clone size are taken as reported in that table, and D and trimming were inferred from the DNA itself. The sample has a few hundred thousand clones, more than 70% seen once. The data are from a study of blood T cell repertoires in COVID-19. The wider study: The origin of the acute and convalescent COVID-19 samples was the United States, Italy and Spain. From T cells, B-cell-depleted T cells, or PBMCs came the material, which was cDNA or gDNA.

V lost 1 base to trimming and J lost 1 base, with 11 bases between them. The CDR3 is 15 amino acids. Germline V CDR1 and CDR2: LGHDT, YNNKEL (reference sequence). Material: peripheral blood. The chain has TRBV3-1 (or the pseudogene TRBV3-2) and TRBJ2-7; D is ambiguous. This receptor was identified in a woman aged 50 to 60 with acute or convalescent COVID-19. Written as DNA, the CDR3 is TGTGCCAGCAGCCAAGTTTTGGTCCAGTCCTACGAGCAGTACTTC. This codes for CASSQVLVQSYEQYF.